The T cell receptor (beta chain) under discussion was sequenced for a study of cytomegalovirus exposure and HLA in healthy donors. Study results and caveats: In a later analysis, TCR beta V- and J-gene trimming was associated with a missense DCLRE1C variant. There were some public TCRs occurring in many donors, but most TCR sequences were rare.

It was with 60 Vbeta and 13 Jbeta primers that the PCR ran. The assay was immunoSEQ multiplex PCR, and TCRdb's table has in-frame clones only and misses some. The table lists 93,000 or so clones, more than 75% of them singletons. A word on this clone: Its specificity is not known.

This CDR3 is built from 15 residues. In germline, CDR1 is SGHTA, CDR2 FQGNSA. Deletions cut 6 bases from V and 1 base from J, with 14 bases between. Source material: PBMCs. This chain links TRBV7-2 with TRBJ2-3; possibly TRBD2 for D (6 bases). The clonotype originates from a woman between 18 and 30 years old in good health and CMV-seropositive. The CDR3 DNA reads as TGTGCCAGCAGAACGGCGGGATCTCGCACAGATACGCAGTATTTT. This encodes CASRTAGSRTDTQYF.